The 5 T cell receptor beta chains below all came from one sample that was sequenced in a study of T cells in Graves' hyperthyroidism and ophthalmopathy. Amplification yielded TCR beta CDR3 regions, with RNA transcripts as the source. The HTBI primer set served for first-round RT-PCR of the TCR CDR3. TCRdb used MiXCR to reprocess the multiplex PCR reads, holding one entry per CDR3 protein. The table has approximately 400,000 distinct CDR3 sequences, over 12% seen once. The sample was blood. All receptors derive from a man aged 50-59 years with Graves' ophthalmopathy.

This clonotype was observed many times. The chain combines TRBV2 with TRBJ2-7, with 11 nucleotides matching TRBD2. V lost 2 bases, J lost 0 bases, and 3 bases stayed unmatched. The CDR3 length is 16 residues. Per the germline V gene, CDR1 is SNHLY and CDR2 is FYNNEI. CDR3 sequence reads: CASSETSGSPSYEQYF. CDR3 sequence (DNA): TGTGCCAGCAGTGAAACTAGCGGGAGTCCCTCCTACGAGCAGTACTTC.

The CDR3 here is CASSPAGQRFSGANVLTF. CDR3 nucleotides: TGCGCCAGCAGCCCGGCGGGACAGAGATTCTCTGGGGCCAACGTCCTGACTTTC. This chain links TRBV5-1 with TRBJ2-6, with a possible D match to TRBD1 (7 bases). This CDR3 is built from 18 residues. Trimming removed 4 bases from V and 0 bases from J, with 17 bases in between. Germline V CDR1 and CDR2: SGHRS, YFSETQ.

This clonotype showed up just a few times. This chain links TRBV29-1 with TRBJ1-5; 12 bases agree with TRBD1. The CDR3 spans 15 residues. With V trimmed by 6 bases and J by 5 bases, 8 bases remained unmatched. Germline V lookup: CDR1 SQVTM, CDR2 ANQGSEA. The CDR3: CSVGQGAAGDQPQHF. The DNA of the CDR3 is TGCAGCGTGGGACAGGGGGCCGCCGGTGATCAGCCCCAGCATTTT.

The chain has TRBV12-3 or TRBV12-4 and TRBJ1-2; D not certain. Trimming cost V 7 bases and J 8 bases, with 11 bases left between them. The CDR3 loop spans 11 amino acids. DNA for the CDR3: TGTGCCAGCATCGGGTTACGAGGCTACACCTTC. Translating gives CASIGLRGYTF.

This chain links TRBV6-1 with TRBJ1-1, with 7 bases identical to TRBD1. The V gene end was trimmed by 5 bases and the J gene end by 0 bases; junction bases not matched to a gene: 9. Per the germline V gene, CDR1 is MNHNS and CDR2 is SASEGT. CDR3 length equals 16 residues. CDR3 sequence reads: CASSPRQGRMNTEAFF. Written as DNA, the CDR3 is TGTGCCAGCAGTCCGAGACAGGGTAGAATGAACACTGAAGCTTTCTTT.